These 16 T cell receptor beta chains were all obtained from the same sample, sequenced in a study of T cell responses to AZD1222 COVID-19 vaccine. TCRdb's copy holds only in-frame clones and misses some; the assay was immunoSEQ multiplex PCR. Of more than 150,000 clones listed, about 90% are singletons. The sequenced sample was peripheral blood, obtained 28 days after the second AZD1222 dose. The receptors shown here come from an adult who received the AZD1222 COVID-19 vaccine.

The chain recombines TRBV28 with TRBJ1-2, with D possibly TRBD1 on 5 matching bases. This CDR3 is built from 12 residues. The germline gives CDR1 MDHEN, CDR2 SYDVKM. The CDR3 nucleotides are TGTGAAACAGGCGGGGGAAACTATGGCTACACCTTC. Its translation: CETGGGNYGYTF.

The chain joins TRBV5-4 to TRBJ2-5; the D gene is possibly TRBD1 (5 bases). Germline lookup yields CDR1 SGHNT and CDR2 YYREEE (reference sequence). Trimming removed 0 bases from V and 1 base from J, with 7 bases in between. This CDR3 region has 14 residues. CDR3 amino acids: CASSLGQTQETQYF. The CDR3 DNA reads TGTGCCAGCAGCTTGGGACAGACCCAAGAGACCCAGTACTTC. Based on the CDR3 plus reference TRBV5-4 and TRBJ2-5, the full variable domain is ETGVTQSPTHLIKTRGQQVTLRCSSQSGHNTVSWYQQALGQGPQFIFQYYREEENGRGNFPPRFSGLQFPNYSSELNVNALELDDSALYLCASSLGQTQETQYFGPGTRLLVL.

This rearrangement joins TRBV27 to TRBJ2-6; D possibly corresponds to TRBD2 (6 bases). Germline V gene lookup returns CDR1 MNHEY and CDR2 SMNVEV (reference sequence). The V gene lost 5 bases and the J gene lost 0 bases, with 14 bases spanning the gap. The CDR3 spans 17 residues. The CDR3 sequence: CASSPYLGGSGANVLTF. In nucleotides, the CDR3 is TGTGCCAGCAGTCCCTACTTGGGAGGCTCTGGGGCCAACGTCCTGACTTTC.

For the CDR3, the DNA is TGTGCCAGCAGCTCCTCGGTGGGGGAAAAACTGTTTTTT. Translated, it gives CASSSSVGEKLFF. This sequence joins TRBV7-2 and TRBJ1-4; no firm D call. This CDR3 contains 13 residues. CDR1 SGHTA and CDR2 FQGNSA come from the germline V gene. Trimming took off 4 bases at V and 8 bases at J, with 11 bases between the two ends.

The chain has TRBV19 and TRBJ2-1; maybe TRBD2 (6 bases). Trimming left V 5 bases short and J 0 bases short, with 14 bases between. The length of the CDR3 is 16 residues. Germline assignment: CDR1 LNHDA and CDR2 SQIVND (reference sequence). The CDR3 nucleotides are TGTGCCAGTAGTTCTGAAGTGGGGGGCTCCTACAATGAGCAGTTCTTC. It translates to CASSSEVGGSYNEQFF.

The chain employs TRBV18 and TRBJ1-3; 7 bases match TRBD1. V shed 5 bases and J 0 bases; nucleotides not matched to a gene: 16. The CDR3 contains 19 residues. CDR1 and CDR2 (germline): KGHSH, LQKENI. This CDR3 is CASSTFPGQRVPSGNTIYF. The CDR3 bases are TGTGCCAGCTCAACTTTTCCGGGACAGAGAGTACCCTCTGGAAACACCATATATTTT.

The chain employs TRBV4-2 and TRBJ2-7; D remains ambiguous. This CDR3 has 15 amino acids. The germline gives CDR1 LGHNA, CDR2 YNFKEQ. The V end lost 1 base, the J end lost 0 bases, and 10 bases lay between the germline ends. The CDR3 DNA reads TGTGCCAGCAGCCAAGTGGGATGGAGCTCCTACGAGCAGTACTTC. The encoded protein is CASSQVGWSSYEQYF.

CDR3 in amino acids: CASSMRASGTYEQYF. The CDR3 nucleotides read TGTGCCAGTAGTATGAGGGCTAGCGGCACCTACGAGCAGTACTTC. The V gene is TRBV19, the J gene TRBJ2-7; 7 bases fit TRBD2. This CDR3 spans 15 amino acids. Germline trimming cut 3 bases from V and 2 bases from J; bases unmatched to any gene: 7. Germline V gene data show CDR1 as LNHDA and CDR2 as SQIVND (reference sequence).

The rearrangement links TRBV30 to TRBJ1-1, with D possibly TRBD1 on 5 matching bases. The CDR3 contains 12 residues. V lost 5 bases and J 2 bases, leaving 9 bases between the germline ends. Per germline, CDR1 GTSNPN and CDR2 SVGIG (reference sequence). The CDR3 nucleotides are TGTGCCTGGGGACACCCAAACACTGAAGCTTTCTTT. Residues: CAWGHPNTEAFF.

CDR3 in DNA: TGCAGCGTAGATGAAGGAGGGACTAGCGGGAAGGATGAGCAGTTCTTC. This translates into CSVDEGGTSGKDEQFF. The chain combines TRBV29-1 with TRBJ2-1, with TRBD2 identical over 13 bases. CDR1 and CDR2 (germline): SQVTM, ANQGSEA. V dropped 6 bases and J dropped 8; count of bases not matched to a gene: 13. The CDR3 has 16 amino acids.

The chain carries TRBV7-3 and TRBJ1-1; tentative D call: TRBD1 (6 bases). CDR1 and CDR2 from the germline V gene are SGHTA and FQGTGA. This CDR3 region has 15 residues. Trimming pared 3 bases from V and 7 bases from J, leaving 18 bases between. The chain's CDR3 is CASSLGVSGAGEAFF. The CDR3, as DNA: TGTGCCAGCAGCTTGGGGGTTTCAGGGGCCGGTGAAGCTTTCTTT.

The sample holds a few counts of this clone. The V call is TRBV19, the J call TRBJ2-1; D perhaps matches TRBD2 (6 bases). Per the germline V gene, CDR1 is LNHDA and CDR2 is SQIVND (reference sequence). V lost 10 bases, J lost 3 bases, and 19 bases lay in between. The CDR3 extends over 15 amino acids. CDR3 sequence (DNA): TGTGCCACCTCCCCACTAGCTGGGATCTACAATGAGCAGTTCTTC. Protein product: CATSPLAGIYNEQFF.

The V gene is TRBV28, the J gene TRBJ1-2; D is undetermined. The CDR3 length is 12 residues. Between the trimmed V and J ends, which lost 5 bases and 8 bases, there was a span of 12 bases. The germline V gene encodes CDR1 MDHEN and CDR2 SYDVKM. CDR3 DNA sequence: TGTGCCAGCAGTCACCCTTCAGGAGGCTACACCTTC. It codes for CASSHPSGGYTF.

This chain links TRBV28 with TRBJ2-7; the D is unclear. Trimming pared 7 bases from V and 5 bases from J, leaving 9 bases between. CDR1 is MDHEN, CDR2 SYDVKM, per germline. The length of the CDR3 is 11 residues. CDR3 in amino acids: CASTDLNEQYF. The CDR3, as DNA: TGTGCCAGCACTGATTTGAACGAGCAGTACTTC.

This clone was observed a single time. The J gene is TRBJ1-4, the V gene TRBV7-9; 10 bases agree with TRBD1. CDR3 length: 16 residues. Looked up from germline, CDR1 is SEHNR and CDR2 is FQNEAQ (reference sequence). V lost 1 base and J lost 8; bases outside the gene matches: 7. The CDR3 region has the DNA TGTGCCAGCAGCTTAGTTGCTGGACAGGGGGAAGAAAAACTGTTTTTT. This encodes CASSLVAGQGEEKLFF.

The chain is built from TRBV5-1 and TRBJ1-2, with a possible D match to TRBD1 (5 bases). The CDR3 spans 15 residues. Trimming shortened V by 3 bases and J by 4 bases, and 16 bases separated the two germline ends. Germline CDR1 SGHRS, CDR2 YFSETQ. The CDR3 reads CASSSTATPFYGYTF. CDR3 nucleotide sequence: TGCGCCAGCAGCTCGACAGCTACACCGTTCTATGGCTACACCTTC.